These 28 T cell receptor beta chains originate from one sample sequenced in a study of B cell selection in AIRE deficiency. Produced via immunoSEQ multiplex PCR; TCRdb's table is partial and in-frame only. The repertoire holds about 21,000 clones, with over 90% as singletons. The regulatory T cell sort gate was CD4+CD25hiCD127low/negative. Specimen: Tregs sorted from PBMCs. The receptors here all came from a human donor with AIRE deficiency.

V and J are TRBV7-2 and TRBJ1-3; no clear D. Germline loops: CDR1 SGHTA, CDR2 FQGNSA. V lost 1 base to trimming and J lost 2 bases, with 6 bases between them. The CDR3 covers 14 residues. CDR3 residues: CASSLVSTGNTIYF. The DNA for the CDR3 is TGTGCCAGCAGCTTAGTCAGTACTGGAAACACCATATATTTT.

This clone was recorded a few times. The chain employs TRBV9 and TRBJ2-5; D might be TRBD2 (7 bases). The CDR3 runs 15 residues. V gave up 4 bases and J gave up 2 bases, with 15 bases separating them. From germline, CDR1 is SGDLS and CDR2 YYNGEE. CDR3 DNA sequence: TGTGCCAGCAGCCTATTCGGGGGGCGACAAGAGACCCAGTACTTC. This codes for CASSLFGGRQETQYF. Complete variable domain (other parts from reference TRBV9 and TRBJ2-5): DSGVTQTPKHLITATGQRVTLRCSPRSGDLSVYWYQQSLDQGLQFLIQYYNGEERAKGNILERFSAQQFPDLHSELNLSSLELGDSALYFCASSLFGGRQETQYFGPGTRLLVL.

The V and J genes are TRBV5-4 and TRBJ2-6; no clear D. The CDR3 extends over 14 amino acids. Germline CDR1 and CDR2: SGHNT and YYREEE (reference sequence). Trimming left V 0 bases short and J 2 bases short, with 3 bases between. The DNA of the CDR3 is TGTGCCAGCAGCTTGGATCCTGGGGCCAACGTCCTGACTTTC. Amino acid sequence: CASSLDPGANVLTF.

The J gene is TRBJ2-5, the V gene TRBV5-1; D remains ambiguous. There are 16 residues in the CDR3. V was trimmed by 0 bases and J by 2 bases, leaving 14 bases between them. Germline assignment: CDR1 SGHRS and CDR2 YFSETQ. CDR3 nucleotide sequence: TGCGCCAGCAGCTTGGTTTCGCGCGGAGCGCAAGAGACCCAGTACTTC. Residues: CASSLVSRGAQETQYF.

The rearrangement joins TRBV10-3 to TRBJ2-1, with 9 bases lining up with TRBD2. The V gene's germline CDR1 is ENHRY and CDR2 SYGVKD. The CDR3 totals 15 residues. V gave up 5 bases and J gave up 0 bases; unmatched junction bases: 2. This chain's CDR3 is CAISFSGSSYNEQFF. For the CDR3, the DNA is TGTGCCATCAGTTTTAGCGGGAGCTCCTACAATGAGCAGTTCTTC.

The CDR3 loop reads CASSPTGAGNEQFF. CDR3 nucleotides: TGCGCCAGCAGCCCGACAGGAGCTGGGAATGAGCAGTTCTTC. The chain has TRBV5-1 and TRBJ2-1, with D maybe TRBD1 (6 bases). This CDR3 spans 14 amino acids. CDR1 is SGHRS and CDR2 is YFSETQ in the germline V gene. V lost 4 bases and J lost 7, with 15 bases in between.

This chain links TRBV5-8 with TRBJ2-2; no clear D. Germline lookup yields CDR1 SGHTS and CDR2 YDEGEE. There are 16 residues in the CDR3. The V end lost 1 base, the J end lost 1 base, and 11 bases lay between the germline ends. The CDR3 sequence is CASSLFGDLNTGELFF. In nucleotides, the CDR3 is TGTGCCAGCAGCTTGTTCGGAGATTTGAACACCGGGGAGCTGTTTTTT. The full variable domain, with the rest looked up from reference TRBV5-8 and TRBJ2-2, is EAGVTQSPTHLIKTRGQQATLRCSPISGHTSVYWYQQALGLGLQFLLWYDEGEERNRGNFPPRFSGRQFPNYSSELNVNALELEDSALYLCASSLFGDLNTGELFFGEGSRLTVL.

This rearrangement joins TRBV21-1 to TRBJ1-2; TRBD1, the table's D call, lacks a check against the DNA. TRBV21-1 is assigned pseudogene status. The CDR3 is 18 amino acids. The CDR3 spells CASSRYTGTRGQNYGYTF. Written as DNA, the CDR3 is TGTGCCAGCAGCAGATACACCGGGACACGGGGACAAAACTATGGCTACACCTTC.

The V call is TRBV10-3, the J call TRBJ1-1, with a tentative D call TRBD1 (5 bases). The germline V gene encodes CDR1 ENHRY and CDR2 SYGVKD. V dropped 8 bases and J dropped 0 bases, with 13 bases sitting between them. CDR3 length equals 14 residues. Here the CDR3 reads CAIRTGGLNTEAFF. The CDR3 nucleotides are TGTGCCATCCGGACGGGGGGATTGAACACTGAAGCTTTCTTT.

The chain combines TRBV19 with TRBJ1-4, with D possibly matching TRBD1 (5 bases). In germline, CDR1 is LNHDA, CDR2 SQIVND (reference sequence). The CDR3 loop spans 14 amino acids. V lost 6 bases and J lost 5, with 13 bases in between. The CDR3 DNA reads TGTGCCAGTAGAAATGGGGCAGGGAATGAAAAACTGTTTTTT. Translated: CASRNGAGNEKLFF.

In DNA form, the CDR3 reads TGTGCCAGCAGTTTCGTGACAGGGGTACCTTTGAGGGTCTACGAGCAGTACTTC. Amino acids: CASSFVTGVPLRVYEQYF. The chain is built from TRBV27 and TRBJ2-7, with 8 bases that match TRBD1. J gave up 3 bases and V 3 bases, and 16 bases lay outside the gene matches. The CDR3 length is 18 residues. The germline CDR1 and CDR2 sequences are MNHEY and SMNVEV (reference sequence).

Only one count was recorded for this clone. V and J are TRBV10-1 and TRBJ2-3, with D unresolved. Germline CDR1 WNHNN, CDR2 SYGVQD (reference sequence). Trimming cost V 0 bases and J 0 bases, with 4 bases left between them. CDR3 length: 14 amino acids. The CDR3 reads CASSESRSTDTQYF. In nucleotides, the CDR3 is TGCGCCAGCAGTGAGTCACGCAGCACAGATACGCAGTATTTT.

This clone was detected once. CDR3 in amino acids: CASSVGPENSPLHF. CDR3 coding DNA: TGTGCCAGCAGCGTAGGCCCGGAGAATTCACCCCTCCACTTT. The V and J genes are TRBV9 and TRBJ1-6; D gene uncertain. This CDR3 contains 14 residues. From germline, CDR1 is SGDLS and CDR2 YYNGEE. The V gene lost 0 bases and the J gene lost 7 bases, with 8 bases spanning the gap.

This chain links TRBV19 with TRBJ2-3, with no clear D. This CDR3 is built from 12 residues. V was clipped by 1 base and J by 6 bases, with 5 bases between them. Germline CDR1 is LNHDA and CDR2 is SQIVND (reference sequence). This chain's CDR3 is CASSIGGDTQYF. DNA of the CDR3: TGTGCCAGTAGTATAGGCGGTGATACGCAGTATTTT.

CDR3 coding DNA: TGTGCCAGCAGCGTTCCGGGATCCCTCACAGATACGCAGTATTTT. Protein sequence: CASSVPGSLTDTQYF. V usage is TRBV5-6 and J usage is TRBJ2-3; perhaps TRBD2 as D (5 bases). Trimming pared 4 bases from V and 2 bases from J, leaving 14 bases between. Germline V lookup: CDR1 SGHDT, CDR2 YYEEEE. CDR3 length: 15 residues. The whole variable domain, filled in from reference TRBV5-6 and TRBJ2-3, reads DAGVTQSPTHLIKTRGQQVTLRCSPKSGHDTVSWYQQALGQGPQFIFQYYEEEERQRGNFPDRFSGHQFPNYSSELNVNALLLGDSALYLCASSVPGSLTDTQYFGPGTRLTVL.

This chain uses TRBV6-5 with TRBJ1-1; a possible D gene is TRBD1 (5 bases). This CDR3 contains 13 residues. Deletions cut 7 bases from V and 4 bases from J, with 13 bases between. Germline V gives CDR1 MNHEY, CDR2 SVGAGI. CDR3 DNA sequence: TGTGCCAGCAACTCTCGACAGACCACTGAAGCTTTCTTT. It specifies CASNSRQTTEAFF.

For this clone: At one boundary the junction diverges from the germline segment, which might be a read error. The V and J genes are TRBV5-6 and TRBJ2-2; D remains ambiguous. Germline assignment: CDR1 SGHDT and CDR2 YYEEEE. CDR3 length equals 15 residues. The CDR3 protein is CASNLGQTLTGELFF. Written as DNA, the CDR3 is TGTGCCAGCAACTTGGGTCAAACCTTAACCGGGGAGCTGTTTTTT.

The V call is TRBV5-1, the J call TRBJ2-1, with D maybe TRBD2 (6 bases). Germline CDR1 is SGHRS and CDR2 is YFSETQ. The CDR3 is 15 residues long. Between the trimmed V and J ends, which lost 0 bases and 7 bases, there was a span of 14 bases. CDR3: CASSLERRVLNEQFF. For the CDR3, the DNA is TGCGCCAGCAGCTTGGAACGGAGGGTCTTGAATGAGCAGTTCTTC. The full variable domain, in which reference TRBV5-1 and TRBJ2-1 provide the parts outside the CDR3, is KAGVTQTPRYLIKTRGQQVTLSCSPISGHRSVSWYQQTPGQGLQFLFEYFSETQRNKGNFPGRFSGRQFSNSRSEMNVSTLELGDSALYLCASSLERRVLNEQFFGPGTRLTVL.

This chain links TRBV4-3 with TRBJ1-1, with D possibly matching TRBD1 (5 bases). Germline V gives CDR1 LGHNA, CDR2 YSLEER. CDR3 size: 19 residues. The V gene lost 3 bases and the J gene lost 2 bases, with 25 bases spanning the gap. The CDR3 spells CASSQIYWGAGIRNTEAFF. As DNA, the CDR3 is TGCGCCAGCAGCCAGATATACTGGGGCGCGGGAATTCGAAACACTGAAGCTTTCTTT.

V and J are TRBV5-4 and TRBJ1-1; no clear D gene. The CDR3 runs 16 residues. CDR1 and CDR2 from the germline V gene are SGHNT and YYREEE (reference sequence). V gave up 4 bases and J gave up 0 bases, with 16 bases separating them. The CDR3 coding sequence is TGTGCCAGCAGCCACGCGGGGAGGAGGGTGAACACTGAAGCTTTCTTT. Translation gives CASSHAGRRVNTEAFF.

J is TRBJ2-7 and V is TRBV10-2; 7 nucleotides match TRBD2. Germline V gene sequence: CDR1 WSHSY, CDR2 SAAADI. V dropped 4 bases and J dropped 1; count of bases not matched to a gene: 4. The CDR3 is 14 amino acids. The CDR3 here is CASSVGGGSYEQYF. DNA of the CDR3: TGCGCCAGCAGTGTTGGGGGGGGGTCCTACGAGCAGTACTTC.

The genes are TRBV5-1 and TRBJ2-1, with 8 positions matching TRBD2. The trim removed 6 bases at V and 0 bases at J, leaving 8 bases unmatched. This CDR3 region has 16 residues. The germline CDR1 and CDR2 sequences are SGHRS and YFSETQ. The CDR3 sequence is CASTMRGTSSYNEQFF. The CDR3 coding sequence is TGCGCCAGCACCATGAGGGGGACTAGCTCCTACAATGAGCAGTTCTTC.

This sequence joins TRBV4-3 and TRBJ1-4, with unresolved D. Germline-derived CDR1 and CDR2 are LGHNA and YSLEER. This CDR3 has 11 amino acids. Trimming stripped 4 bases from V and 10 bases from J, with 7 bases between. DNA of the CDR3: TGCGCCAGCAGCCCAGGAGGAAAACTGTTTTTT. Amino acids: CASSPGGKLFF.

The chain joins TRBV28 to TRBJ1-2; 9 bases map to TRBD1. Trimming removed 6 bases from V and 2 bases from J; junction bases left unmatched: 13. This CDR3 is 17 amino acids long. Germline loops: CDR1 MDHEN, CDR2 SYDVKM. CDR3 residues: CASSRDGTGNVNYGYTF. CDR3 nucleotide sequence: TGTGCCAGCAGCAGAGATGGGACAGGGAATGTGAACTATGGCTACACCTTC.

This clone showed up just once. V and J are TRBV2 and TRBJ2-2, with 12 bases lining up with TRBD2. The trim removed 9 bases at V and 7 bases at J, leaving 12 bases unmatched. Germline V gene lookup returns CDR1 SNHLY and CDR2 FYNNEI. The CDR3 loop spans 16 amino acids. The CDR3 reads CASLGLAGIIGGELFF. The CDR3 DNA reads as TGTGCCAGTCTCGGACTAGCGGGAATAATTGGCGGGGAGCTGTTTTTT.

This chain joins TRBV28 and TRBJ2-5; D possibly corresponds to TRBD2 (5 bases). V was clipped by 6 bases and J by 5 bases, with 13 bases between them. Germline V gene data show CDR1 as MDHEN and CDR2 as SYDVKM. This CDR3 is built from 13 residues. The CDR3 region has the DNA TGTGCCAGCAGGGCCGGACTCAGCGAGACCCAGTACTTC. This sequence encodes CASRAGLSETQYF.

This sequence joins TRBV6-6 and TRBJ1-1; 7 bases line up with TRBD1. Germline assignment: CDR1 MNHNY and CDR2 SVGAGI (reference sequence). The junction had 9 bases not matched to a gene; V was cut back by 4 bases and J by 7 bases. The CDR3 covers 14 residues. CDR3 nucleotide sequence: TGTGCCAGCAGTTCACGACAGGGACGGAGTGAAGCTTTCTTT. It specifies CASSSRQGRSEAFF.

This clone was seen a few times. The chain combines TRBV2 with TRBJ2-7; D gene uncertain. With 7 bases removed from V and 1 base from J, the gap between germline ends came to 8 bases. This CDR3 has 12 residues. Germline V gives CDR1 SNHLY, CDR2 FYNNEI. CDR3 nucleotide sequence: TGTGCCAGCAATGCGAGGTCCTACGAGCAGTACTTC. Translated, it gives CASNARSYEQYF.